Below, 7 T cell receptor beta chains from the same sample are listed, as sequenced in a study of OX40 agonist ivuxolimab in advanced cancers. Repertoires were generated with immunoSEQ multiplex PCR, while TCRdb's copy carries only in-frame clones and drops some. The table lists around 33,000 clones, approximately 82% of them singletons. The source was CD4+ or CD8+ T cells sorted from blood, collected in a trial of the OX40 agonist ivuxolimab. The source is an adult with an advanced solid tumor such as melanoma, head and neck, liver or kidney cancer.

The count of this clone is one. This sequence joins TRBV7-2 and TRBJ2-7, with D possibly being TRBD1 (5 bases). CDR1 is SGHTA, CDR2 FQGNSA, per germline. The V end was cut by 5 bases, the J end by 0 bases, with 11 bases between. This CDR3 region has 14 residues. The CDR3 loop is CASSPLGASYEQYF. CDR3 nucleotide sequence: TGTGCCAGCAGCCCTCTTGGGGCCTCCTACGAGCAGTACTTC. The full variable domain, its missing parts supplied by reference TRBV7-2 and TRBJ2-7, is GAGVSQSPSNKVTEKGKDVELRCDPISGHTALYWYRQSLGQGLEFLIYFQGNSAPDKSGLPSDRFSAERTGGSVSTLTIQRTQQEDSAVYLCASSPLGASYEQYFGPGTRLTVT.

The V call is TRBV30, the J call TRBJ2-7; TRBD2 matches at 8 bases. This CDR3 has 17 amino acids. V shed 2 bases, J shed 1 base, and the junction held 13 bases outside the gene matches. Germline V CDR1 and CDR2: GTSNPN, SVGIG (reference sequence). This chain's CDR3 is CAWSPQPLAGPSYEQYF. CDR3 bases: TGTGCCTGGAGTCCTCAACCTTTAGCGGGACCATCCTACGAGCAGTACTTC. Combining the CDR3 with reference TRBV30 and TRBJ2-7 gives the whole variable domain SQTIHQWPATLVQPVGSPLSLECTVEGTSNPNLYWYRQAAGRGLQLLFYSVGIGQISSEVPQNLSASRPQDRQFILSSKKLLLSDSGFYLCAWSPQPLAGPSYEQYFGPGTRLTVT.

The chain combines TRBV7-3 with TRBJ1-1; weak D call: TRBD1 (5 bases). In germline, CDR1 is SGHTA, CDR2 FQGTGA. V was pared by 1 base and J by 1 base, with 10 bases between. The CDR3 spans 15 residues. The CDR3 reads CASSLKPGGNTEAFF. CDR3 sequence (DNA): TGTGCCAGCAGCTTAAAGCCTGGGGGGAACACTGAAGCTTTCTTT.

The V and J genes are TRBV7-2 and TRBJ1-5, with a possible D match to TRBD1 (5 bases). CDR1 is SGHTA and CDR2 is FQGNSA in the germline V gene. The germline V and J ends were trimmed by 4 bases and 5 bases, with 21 bases remaining between them. The CDR3 contains 17 residues. This CDR3 reads CASSSLSGGVGHQPQHF. As DNA, the CDR3 is TGTGCCAGCAGCTCTCTTAGCGGGGGAGTGGGCCATCAGCCCCAGCATTTT. The variable domain in full, completed from reference TRBV7-2 and TRBJ1-5, reads GAGVSQSPSNKVTEKGKDVELRCDPISGHTALYWYRQSLGQGLEFLIYFQGNSAPDKSGLPSDRFSAERTGGSVSTLTIQRTQQEDSAVYLCASSSLSGGVGHQPQHFGDGTRLSIL.

This chain uses TRBV11-2 with TRBJ2-3, with 9 nucleotides matching TRBD2. The CDR3 covers 16 residues. Germline trimming cut 2 bases from V and 4 bases from J; bases unmatched to any gene: 7. CDR1 is SGHAT, CDR2 FQNNGV, per germline. CDR3 nucleotide sequence: TGTGCCAGCAGCTTAAGGGCGGGAGGGCCGGCAGATACGCAGTATTTT. Protein sequence: CASSLRAGGPADTQYF. Complete variable domain (other parts from reference TRBV11-2 and TRBJ2-3): EAGVAQSPRYKIIEKRQSVAFWCNPISGHATLYWYQQILGQGPKLLIQFQNNGVVDDSQLPKDRFSAERLKGVDSTLKIQPAKLEDSAVYLCASSLRAGGPADTQYFGPGTRLTVL.

The chain has TRBV6-1 and TRBJ2-7; no reliable D call. V dropped 3 bases and J dropped 2 bases, with 2 bases sitting between them. The CDR3 loop spans 11 amino acids. CDR1 is MNHNS and CDR2 is SASEGT in the germline V gene. CDR3 sequence: CASSDTYEQYF. CDR3 bases: TGTGCCAGCAGTGACACCTACGAGCAGTACTTC.

This chain connects TRBV2 to TRBJ2-3; no firm D call. The V and J ends lost 8 bases and 2 bases respectively, with 2 bases between them. The germline CDR1 and CDR2 sequences are SNHLY and FYNNEI. The CDR3 runs 10 residues. Here the CDR3 reads CASSTDTQYF. The DNA of the CDR3 is TGTGCCAGCTCCACAGATACGCAGTATTTT.